The 20 T cell receptor beta chains below were found in one sample sequenced in a study of blood T cell repertoires in COVID-19. Profiling relied on immunoSEQ multiplex PCR, and the TCRdb table lists in-frame clones only, not all of them. The profile covers roughly 84,000 clones, with around 80% appearing a single time and around 12% taken by the ten largest. Sequencing used peripheral blood. The receptor source for this set is a woman in her thirties or forties with active or convalescent COVID-19.

The chain links TRBV4-3 to TRBJ1-2; no clear D. This CDR3 has 14 residues. V was clipped by 1 base and J by 6 bases, with 12 bases between them. Germline CDR1 and CDR2: LGHNA and YSLEER. This chain's CDR3 is CASSQVEGYDGYTF. CDR3 sequence (DNA): TGCGCCAGCAGCCAAGTTGAGGGCTATGATGGCTACACCTTC.

This chain connects TRBV18 to TRBJ2-3; D is unclear. Germline V gene sequence: CDR1 KGHSH, CDR2 LQKENI. The CDR3 is 15 amino acids. V lost 1 base, J lost 2 bases, and 10 bases lay in between. The CDR3 is CASSPRQTTTDTQYF. As DNA, the CDR3 is TGTGCCAGCTCACCACGCCAGACAACCACAGATACGCAGTATTTT.

In this sample, this clone turned up once. The chain employs TRBV18 and TRBJ1-4; maybe TRBD1 (5 bases). CDR1 and CDR2 (germline): KGHSH, LQKENI. V was pared by 5 bases and J by 3 bases, with 10 bases between. The CDR3 length is 14 residues. CDR3 residues: CASSAGVPNEKLFF. CDR3 in DNA: TGTGCCAGCTCAGCGGGGGTTCCTAATGAAAAACTGTTTTTT.

The CDR3: CASSVGLPTNYGYTF. The CDR3, as DNA: TGTGCCAGCAGCGTGGGCCTCCCTACTAACTATGGCTACACCTTC. V is TRBV11-1 and J is TRBJ1-2; no clear D gene. The CDR3 covers 15 residues. CDR1 SGHAT and CDR2 FQDESV come from the germline V gene (reference sequence). Between the trimmed V and J ends, which lost 5 bases and 0 bases, there was a span of 13 bases.

This chain's CDR3 is CASSYLSGTSATGELFF. The CDR3 bases are TGCGCCAGCAGTTACCTTAGCGGGACTAGCGCCACCGGGGAGCTGTTTTTT. The J gene is TRBJ2-2, the V gene TRBV5-1; 10 bases line up with TRBD2. This CDR3 region has 17 residues. Germline V gives CDR1 SGHRS, CDR2 YFSETQ. V dropped 5 bases and J dropped 4; count of bases not matched to a gene: 11.

The rearrangement links TRBV30 to TRBJ1-3; D is perhaps TRBD1 (6 bases). V lost 4 bases and J lost 0, with 10 bases in between. This CDR3 contains 14 residues. Germline V gene lookup returns CDR1 GTSNPN and CDR2 SVGIG (reference sequence). This CDR3 is CAWTTGPSGNTIYF. DNA of the CDR3: TGTGCCTGGACCACAGGGCCCTCTGGAAACACCATATATTTT.

V usage is TRBV10-2 and J usage is TRBJ1-3, with D perhaps matching TRBD1 (6 bases). CDR1 and CDR2 (germline): WSHSY, SAAADI. V dropped 3 bases and J dropped 5 bases, with 17 bases sitting between them. This CDR3 contains 16 residues. The CDR3 DNA reads as TGCGCCAGCAGTGATTGGGGCAGGGGCTCCAGAAACACCATATATTTT. It is translated as CASSDWGRGSRNTIYF.

The rearrangement uses TRBV9 and TRBJ2-1, with unresolved D. The CDR3 spans 14 residues. Germline V gene sequence: CDR1 SGDLS, CDR2 YYNGEE. V was cut by 0 bases and J by 5 bases, with 9 bases left in between. CDR3 DNA sequence: TGTGCCAGCAGCGTAGGCTTACTTGACAATGAGCAGTTCTTC. This codes for CASSVGLLDNEQFF.

This chain links TRBV19 with TRBJ1-5; D possibly corresponds to TRBD1 (6 bases). The CDR3 is made up of 14 amino acids. Germline loops: CDR1 LNHDA, CDR2 SQIVND (reference sequence). V dropped 5 bases and J dropped 1 base, with 9 bases sitting between them. The CDR3 region is CASSLTGSNQPQHF. Written as DNA, the CDR3 is TGTGCCAGTAGTTTAACAGGGAGCAATCAGCCCCAGCATTTT.

This clone was detected only a few times. The chain carries TRBV5-1 and TRBJ1-1; TRBD1 aligns across 8 bases. Trimming took 0 bases from V and 0 from J; bases not matched to a gene: 1. Germline assignment: CDR1 SGHRS and CDR2 YFSETQ. This CDR3 is 15 amino acids long. CDR3 sequence: CASSLETGVNTEAFF. CDR3 nucleotides: TGCGCCAGCAGCTTGGAGACAGGGGTGAACACTGAAGCTTTCTTT.

V gene TRBV7-2 combines with J gene TRBJ1-2; TRBD1 aligns across 10 bases. The CDR3 loop spans 15 amino acids. Looked up from germline, CDR1 is SGHTA and CDR2 is FQGNSA. With 5 bases clipped from V and 3 bases from J, the junction kept 6 bases outside the gene matches. CDR3 DNA sequence: TGTGCCAGCAGCCTGGGACAGGGGAGCGACTATGGCTACACCTTC. Amino acid sequence: CASSLGQGSDYGYTF.

The chain links TRBV18 to TRBJ1-6, with no clear D. Germline loops: CDR1 KGHSH, CDR2 LQKENI. CDR3 size: 13 residues. The ends were cut back, 2 bases at V and 7 bases at J, with 6 bases in the middle. The CDR3 reads CASSPGGNSPLHF. The CDR3 bases are TGTGCCAGCTCACCAGGAGGCAATTCACCCCTCCACTTT.

The chain employs TRBV7-2 and TRBJ2-3; TRBD2 matches at 10 bases. Germline CDR1 reads SGHTA; CDR2 reads FQGNSA. V shed 3 bases, J shed 6 bases, and the junction held 9 bases outside the gene matches. The length of the CDR3 is 16 residues. The CDR3 nucleotides read TGTGCCAGCAGCTTCAAAAGCGGGGGGGGCTCGGATACGCAGTATTTT. Residues: CASSFKSGGGSDTQYF.

The J gene is TRBJ1-2, the V gene TRBV7-9; 8 bases align to TRBD1. There are 15 residues in the CDR3. Germline-derived CDR1 and CDR2 are SEHNR and FQNEAQ (reference sequence). V dropped 2 bases and J dropped 8; count of bases not matched to a gene: 10. This CDR3 is CASSLLAGGDEGYTF. The DNA for the CDR3 is TGTGCCAGCAGCTTATTGGCAGGGGGCGACGAAGGCTACACCTTC. The entire variable domain, with the rest obtained from reference TRBV7-9 and TRBJ1-2, is as follows: DTGVSQNPRHKITKRGQNVTFRCDPISEHNRLYWYRQTLGQGPEFLTYFQNEAQLEKSRLLSDRFSAERPKGSFSTLEIQRTEQGDSAMYLCASSLLAGGDEGYTFGSGTRLTVV.

The chain joins TRBV6-6 to TRBJ1-2, with D possibly being TRBD1 (6 bases). Germline V gene lookup returns CDR1 MNHNY and CDR2 SVGAGI (reference sequence). The CDR3 covers 15 residues. Trimming took 2 bases from V and 5 from J, leaving 15 bases between them. The CDR3 nucleotides are TGTGCCAGCAGTTACCATACAGGGATGGAATATGGCTACACCTTC. Translated: CASSYHTGMEYGYTF.

The chain employs TRBV28 and TRBJ1-3, with D maybe TRBD1 (5 bases). The germline CDR1 and CDR2 sequences are MDHEN and SYDVKM. Trimming removed 1 base from V and 4 bases from J, with 11 bases in between. CDR3 length: 15 amino acids. CDR3 bases: TGTGCCAGCAGTTTATTTGTGACAGCGGGAAACACCATATATTTT. Its translation: CASSLFVTAGNTIYF.

In this sample, this clone turned up once. This chain connects TRBV27 to TRBJ1-2; TRBD1 agrees at 10 bases. This CDR3 has 14 residues. CDR1 and CDR2 from the germline V gene are MNHEY and SMNVEV (reference sequence). With 5 bases clipped from V and 8 bases from J, the junction kept 8 bases outside the gene matches. This chain's CDR3 is CASSRGQGSFGYTF. In nucleotides, the CDR3 is TGTGCCAGCAGTCGGGGACAGGGGTCGTTCGGCTACACCTTC.

The genes are TRBV2 and TRBJ2-1; 8 bases line up with TRBD1. The V gene's germline CDR1 is SNHLY and CDR2 FYNNEI. The CDR3 covers 14 residues. V was pared by 7 bases and J by 0 bases, with 2 bases of the junction left unmatched. The DNA of the CDR3 is TGTGCCAGCACCGACAGGGGCTCCTACAATGAGCAGTTCTTC. It codes for CASTDRGSYNEQFF.

The V gene is TRBV7-9, the J gene TRBJ1-5; TRBD1 matches 10 bases. V lost 5 bases, J lost 2 bases, and 3 bases stayed unmatched. Germline V lookup: CDR1 SEHNR, CDR2 FQNEAQ (reference sequence). The CDR3 is made up of 15 amino acids. Written as DNA, the CDR3 is TGTGCCAGCAGCCCGGGGACAGGGGGCAATCAGCCCCAGCATTTT. Translation gives CASSPGTGGNQPQHF.

The V and J genes are TRBV11-2 and TRBJ2-5; 7 bases are shared with TRBD1. The CDR3 extends over 16 amino acids. CDR1 and CDR2 from the germline V gene are SGHAT and FQNNGV. The J segment lost 2 bases and the V segment lost 3 bases, leaving 9 bases of the junction unmatched. The CDR3 region has the DNA TGTGCCAGCAGCTTTGGATATACCAGGGGGCAAGAGACCCAGTACTTC. This encodes CASSFGYTRGQETQYF.